This TCR beta chain comes out of a study of T-cell reconstitution after alpha-beta-depleted transplantation in children. The sample holds many counts of this clonotype. The antigen remains unidentified. Study-wide points: Most T-cell counts and diversity one year after the transplant came from T cells that were newly produced.

Unique molecular identifiers were built into the TCRbeta library. TCRdb called the PCR reads again in MiXCR, with one record for every CDR3 protein. The table shows 550,000 to 800,000 distinct CDR3 sequences, with roughly 14% occurring only once. Specimen: PBMCs, collected before TCRalphabeta/CD19-depleted stem cell transplant. This TCR was recovered from a girl aged 2 to 9 with congenital amegakaryocytic thrombocytopenia, due to receive a stem cell transplant.

The CDR3 region has the DNA TGCAGTGCTAGTTCCAGGCGTGACTACGAGCAGTACTTC. This gives the protein CSASSRRDYEQYF. V gene TRBV20-1 combines with J gene TRBJ2-7; D is undetermined. With 3 bases removed from V and 3 bases from J, the gap between germline ends came to 12 bases. Germline V CDR1 and CDR2: DFQATT, SNEGSKA (reference sequence). This CDR3 is built from 13 residues.